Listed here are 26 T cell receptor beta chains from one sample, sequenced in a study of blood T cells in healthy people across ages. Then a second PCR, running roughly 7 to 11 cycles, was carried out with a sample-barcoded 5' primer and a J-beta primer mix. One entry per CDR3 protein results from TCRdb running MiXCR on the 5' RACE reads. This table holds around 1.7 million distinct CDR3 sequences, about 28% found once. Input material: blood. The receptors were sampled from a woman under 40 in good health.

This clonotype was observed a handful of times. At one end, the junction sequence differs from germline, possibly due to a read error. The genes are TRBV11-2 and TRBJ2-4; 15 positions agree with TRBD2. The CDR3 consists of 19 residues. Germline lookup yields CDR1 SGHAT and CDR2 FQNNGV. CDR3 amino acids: CACSRKMGLAGGSKNIQYF. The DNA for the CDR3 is TGTGCCTGCAGCCGTAAAATGGGACTAGCGGGGGGCTCCAAAAACATTCAGTACTTC. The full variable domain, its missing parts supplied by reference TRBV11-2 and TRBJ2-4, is EAGVAQSPRYKIIEKRQSVAFWCNPISGHATLYWYQQILGQGPKLLIQFQNNGVVDDSQLPKDRFSAERLKGVDSTLKIQPAKLEDSAVYLCACSRKMGLAGGSKNIQYFGAGTRLSVL.

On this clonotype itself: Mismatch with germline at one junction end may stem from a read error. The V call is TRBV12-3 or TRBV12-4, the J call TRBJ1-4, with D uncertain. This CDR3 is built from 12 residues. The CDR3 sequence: CATGYTNEKPFF. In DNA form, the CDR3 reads TGTGCTACCGGGTATACTAATGAAAAACCGTTTTTT.

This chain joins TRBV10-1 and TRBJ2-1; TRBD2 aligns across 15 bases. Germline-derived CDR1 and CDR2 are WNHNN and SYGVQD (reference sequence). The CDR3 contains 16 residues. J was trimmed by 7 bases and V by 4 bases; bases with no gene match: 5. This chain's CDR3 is CASSAGGTSGRNEQFF. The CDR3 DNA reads TGCGCCAGCAGTGCGGGGGGGACTAGCGGGAGGAATGAGCAGTTCTTC.

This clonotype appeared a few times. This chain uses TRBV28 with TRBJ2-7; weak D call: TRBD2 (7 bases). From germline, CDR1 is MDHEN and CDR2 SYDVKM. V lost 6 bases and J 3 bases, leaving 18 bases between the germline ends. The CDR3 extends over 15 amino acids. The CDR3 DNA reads TGTGCCAGCAGCATTAGGGGGGGCGCATTCTACGAGCAGTACTTC. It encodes CASSIRGGAFYEQYF.

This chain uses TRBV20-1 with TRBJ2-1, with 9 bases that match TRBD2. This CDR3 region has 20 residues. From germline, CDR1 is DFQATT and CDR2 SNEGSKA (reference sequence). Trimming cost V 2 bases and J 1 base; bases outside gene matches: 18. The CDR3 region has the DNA TGCAGTGCTAGATCTTACTGGCGGGAGGGGGGTTTAGGGTCCTACAATGAGCAGTTCTTC. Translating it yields CSARSYWREGGLGSYNEQFF.

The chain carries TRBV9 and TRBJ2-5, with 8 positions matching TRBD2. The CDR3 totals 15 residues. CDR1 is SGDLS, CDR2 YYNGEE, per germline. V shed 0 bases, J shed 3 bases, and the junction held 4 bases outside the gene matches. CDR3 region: CASSVGPGLEETQYF. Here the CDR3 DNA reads TGTGCCAGCAGCGTAGGTCCGGGACTAGAAGAGACCCAGTACTTC. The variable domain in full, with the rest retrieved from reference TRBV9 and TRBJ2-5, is DSGVTQTPKHLITATGQRVTLRCSPRSGDLSVYWYQQSLDQGLQFLIQYYNGEERAKGNILERFSAQQFPDLHSELNLSSLELGDSALYFCASSVGPGLEETQYFGPGTRLLVL.

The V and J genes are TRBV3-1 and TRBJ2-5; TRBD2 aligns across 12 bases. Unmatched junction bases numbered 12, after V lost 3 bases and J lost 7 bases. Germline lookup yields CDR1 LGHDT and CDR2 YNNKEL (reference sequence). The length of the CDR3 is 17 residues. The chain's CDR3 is CASSQDHTSGGTRTQYF. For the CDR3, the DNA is TGTGCCAGCAGCCAGGACCATACTAGCGGGGGGACCCGGACCCAGTACTTC.

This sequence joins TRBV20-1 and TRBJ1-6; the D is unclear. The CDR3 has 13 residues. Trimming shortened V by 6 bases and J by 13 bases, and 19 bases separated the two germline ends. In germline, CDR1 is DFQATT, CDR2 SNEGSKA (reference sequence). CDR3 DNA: TGCAGTGCCCACCAAGGCCCTACCTTGCCCCTCCACTTT. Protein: CSAHQGPTLPLHF.

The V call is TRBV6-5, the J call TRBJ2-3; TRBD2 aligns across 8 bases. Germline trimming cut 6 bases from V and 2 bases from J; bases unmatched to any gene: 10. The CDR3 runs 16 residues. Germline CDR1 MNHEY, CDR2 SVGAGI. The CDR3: CASSSGGGGNTDTQYF. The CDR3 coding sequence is TGTGCCAGCAGCTCCGGGGGCGGGGGGAACACAGATACGCAGTATTTT.

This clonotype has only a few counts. Written as DNA, the CDR3 is TGTGCCAGCAGTTACTCGTACCCTCAAGAGACCCAGTACTTC. It translates to CASSYSYPQETQYF. The chain employs TRBV6-6 and TRBJ2-5; D call uncertain. V lost 0 bases to trimming and J lost 2 bases, with 7 bases between them. The CDR3 is made up of 14 amino acids. The V gene's germline CDR1 is MNHNY and CDR2 SVGAGI (reference sequence).

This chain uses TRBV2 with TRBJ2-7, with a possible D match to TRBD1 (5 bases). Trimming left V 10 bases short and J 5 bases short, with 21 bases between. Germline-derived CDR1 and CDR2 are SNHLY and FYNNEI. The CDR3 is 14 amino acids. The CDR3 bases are TGTGCCACCGCCCGGACATCCCCCATCGACGAGCAGTACTTC. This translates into CATARTSPIDEQYF.

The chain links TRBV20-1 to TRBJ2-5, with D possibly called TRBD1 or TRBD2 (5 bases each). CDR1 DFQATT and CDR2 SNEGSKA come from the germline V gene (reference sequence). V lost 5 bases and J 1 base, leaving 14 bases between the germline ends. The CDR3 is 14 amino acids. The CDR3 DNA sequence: TGCAGTGCTCCGCTCCCGGGACCCCAAGAGACCCAGTACTTC. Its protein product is CSAPLPGPQETQYF.

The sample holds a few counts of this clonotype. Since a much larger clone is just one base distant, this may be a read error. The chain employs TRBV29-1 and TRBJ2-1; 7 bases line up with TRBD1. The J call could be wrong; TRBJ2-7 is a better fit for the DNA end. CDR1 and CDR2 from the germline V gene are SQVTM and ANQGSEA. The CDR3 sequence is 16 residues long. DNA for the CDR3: TGCAGCGTTGAGTTAGGGGGCCCCTTCTCCTACAATGAGCAGTACTTC. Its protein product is CSVELGGPFSYNEQYF.

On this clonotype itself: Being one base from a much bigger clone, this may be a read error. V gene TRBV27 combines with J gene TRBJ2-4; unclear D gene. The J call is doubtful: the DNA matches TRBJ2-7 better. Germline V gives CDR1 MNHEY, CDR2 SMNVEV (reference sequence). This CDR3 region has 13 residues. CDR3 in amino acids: CAGSETMGYEQYF. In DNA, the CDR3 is TGTGCCGGCAGTGAAACTATGGGATACGAGCAGTACTTC.

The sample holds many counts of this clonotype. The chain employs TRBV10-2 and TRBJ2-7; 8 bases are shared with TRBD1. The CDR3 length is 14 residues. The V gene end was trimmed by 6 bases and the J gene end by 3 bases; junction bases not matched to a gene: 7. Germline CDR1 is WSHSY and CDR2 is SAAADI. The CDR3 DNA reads TGCGCCAGCAGGCAACAGGGGGTCGACTACGAGCAGTACTTC. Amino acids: CASRQQGVDYEQYF.

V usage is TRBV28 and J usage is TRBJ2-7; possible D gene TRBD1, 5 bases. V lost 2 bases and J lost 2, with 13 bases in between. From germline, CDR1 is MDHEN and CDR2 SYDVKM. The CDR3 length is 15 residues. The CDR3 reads CASSLLPGNTYEQYF. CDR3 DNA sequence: TGTGCCAGCAGTTTACTTCCAGGGAACACCTACGAGCAGTACTTC.

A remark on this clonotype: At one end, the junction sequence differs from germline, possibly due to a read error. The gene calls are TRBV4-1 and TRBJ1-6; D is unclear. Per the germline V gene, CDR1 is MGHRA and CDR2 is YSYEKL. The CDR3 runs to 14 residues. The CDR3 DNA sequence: TGCGCCAGCAGCCAAGATAGACGGAATTCACCCCCCCACTTT. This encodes CASSQDRRNSPPHF.

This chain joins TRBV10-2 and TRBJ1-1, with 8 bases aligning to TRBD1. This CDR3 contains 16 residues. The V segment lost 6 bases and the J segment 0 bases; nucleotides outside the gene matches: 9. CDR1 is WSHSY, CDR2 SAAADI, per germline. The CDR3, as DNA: TGCGCCAGCAGGGACGGACAGGGAGTGGTGAACACTGAAGCTTTCTTT. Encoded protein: CASRDGQGVVNTEAFF.

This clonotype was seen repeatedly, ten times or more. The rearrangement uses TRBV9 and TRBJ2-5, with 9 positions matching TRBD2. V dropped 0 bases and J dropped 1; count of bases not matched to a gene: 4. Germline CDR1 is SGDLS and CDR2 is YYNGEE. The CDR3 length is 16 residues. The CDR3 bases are TGTGCCAGCAGCGTAGCTACGCGGGAGGGCCAAGAGACCCAGTACTTC. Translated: CASSVATREGQETQYF.

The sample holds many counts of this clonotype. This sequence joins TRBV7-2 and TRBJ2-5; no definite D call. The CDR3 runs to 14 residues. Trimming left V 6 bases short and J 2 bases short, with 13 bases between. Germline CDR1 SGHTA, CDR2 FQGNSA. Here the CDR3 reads CASSLSTVQETQYF. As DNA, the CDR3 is TGTGCCAGCAGTTTATCCACCGTACAAGAGACCCAGTACTTC.

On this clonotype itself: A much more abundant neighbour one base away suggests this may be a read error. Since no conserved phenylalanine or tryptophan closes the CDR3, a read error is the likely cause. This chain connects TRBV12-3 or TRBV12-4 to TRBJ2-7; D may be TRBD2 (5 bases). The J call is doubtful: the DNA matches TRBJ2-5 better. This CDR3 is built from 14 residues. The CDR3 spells CASSLLRTSQTQYC. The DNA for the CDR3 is TGTGCCAGCAGTTTATTGAGGACTTCTCAGACCCAGTACTGC.

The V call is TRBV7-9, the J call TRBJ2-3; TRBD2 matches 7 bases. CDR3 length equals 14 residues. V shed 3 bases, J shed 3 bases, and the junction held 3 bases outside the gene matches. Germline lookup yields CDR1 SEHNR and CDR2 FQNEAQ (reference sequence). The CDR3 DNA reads TGTGCCAGCAGCTTCAACGGGAGGACAGATACGCAGTATTTT. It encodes CASSFNGRTDTQYF.

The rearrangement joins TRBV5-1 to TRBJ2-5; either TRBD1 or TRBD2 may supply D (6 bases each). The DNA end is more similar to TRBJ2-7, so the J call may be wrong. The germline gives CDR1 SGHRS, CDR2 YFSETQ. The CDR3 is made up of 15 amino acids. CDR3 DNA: TGCGCCAGCAGCTTGGATGGCAGGGGAGGTATCGAGCAGTACTTC. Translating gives CASSLDGRGGIEQYF.

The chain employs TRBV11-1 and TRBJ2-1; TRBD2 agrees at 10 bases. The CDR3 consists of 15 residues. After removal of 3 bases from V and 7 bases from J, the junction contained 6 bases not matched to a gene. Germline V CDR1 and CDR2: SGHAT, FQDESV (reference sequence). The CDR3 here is CASSFDTSGVNEQFF. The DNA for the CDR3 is TGTGCCAGCAGCTTCGACACTAGCGGGGTTAATGAGCAGTTCTTC.

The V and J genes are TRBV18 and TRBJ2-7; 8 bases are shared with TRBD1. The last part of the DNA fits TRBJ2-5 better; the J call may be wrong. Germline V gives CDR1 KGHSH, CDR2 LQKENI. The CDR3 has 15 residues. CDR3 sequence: CASSYDRGQFETQYF. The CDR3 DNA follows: TGTGCCAGCTCATACGACAGGGGACAGTTCGAGACCCAGTACTTC.

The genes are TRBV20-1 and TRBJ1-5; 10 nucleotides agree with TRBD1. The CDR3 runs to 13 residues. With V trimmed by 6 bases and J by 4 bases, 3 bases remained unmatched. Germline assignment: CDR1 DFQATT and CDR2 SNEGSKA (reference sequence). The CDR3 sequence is CSAKGQGNQPQHF. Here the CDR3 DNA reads TGCAGTGCCAAGGGACAGGGGAATCAGCCCCAGCATTTT.